The 3 T cell receptor beta chains reported below all come from one sample, sequenced in a study of T cells in women clearing cervical HPV infection (dated by TCRdb to between 2018 and 2020). The receptor library was made with the immunoSEQ multiplex PCR assay. The table comes from immuneACCESS by way of TCRdb, which keeps in-frame sequences with V and J called. Part of the clones is missing from these tables; in studies checked, under half for an unresolved V gene and the rest for unknown reasons. In this sample's table one finds over 30,000 clones. Around 4% of the sample rests with the top ten. Specimen: blood buffy coat. Every receptor here comes from a woman between 18 and 69 years old with a cervical HPV16 infection that either progressed to CIN3+ or cleared (not recorded which).

About this clone itself: The read is 3 residues too short to cover the CDR3 end, so that end is filled in from the germline J gene. The J gene is TRBJ2-4, the V gene TRBV30; perhaps TRBD1 as D (5 bases). The CDR3 has 17 amino acids. With 0 bases removed from V and 0 bases from J, the gap between germline ends came to 15 bases. Germline V lookup: CDR1 GTSNPN, CDR2 SVGIG (reference sequence). The DNA read from the CDR3 is TGTGCCTGGAGTGTACCGGGTTTAGGGGTAGCCAAAAACATT. It encodes CAWSVPGLGVAKNI. The full CDR3 protein reads CAWSVPGLGVAKNIQYF.

As regards this clone: The read ends 3 residues early relative to the CDR3; the germline J gene fills the gap. The chain carries TRBV2 and TRBJ1-1; D unresolved. CDR1 and CDR2 from the germline V gene are SNHLY and FYNNEI. This CDR3 has 13 residues. V was pared by 3 bases and J by 4 bases, with 9 bases between. The sequenced CDR3 bases are TGTGCCAGCAGTGAGGAGCGAGGCACTGAA. Its protein is CASSEERGTE. The whole CDR3 protein is CASSEERGTEAFF.

Concerning this clone itself: The CDR3 end falls 3 residues outside the read, so it is completed with the germline J gene. The chain employs TRBV7-9 and TRBJ1-1; D is unresolved. The CDR3 totals 14 residues. V was pared by 5 bases and J by 4 bases, with 14 bases between. Germline lookup yields CDR1 SEHNR and CDR2 FQNEAQ (reference sequence). The CDR3 loop reads CASSPPGAGTEAFF. Partial CDR3 DNA: TGTGCCAGCAGCCCCCCCGGAGCGGGCACTGAA.